Presented here are 22 T cell receptor beta chains from one specimen sequenced in a study of T-cell reconstitution after alpha-beta-depleted transplantation in children. It was with unique molecular identifiers that the TCRbeta library was prepared. One entry per CDR3 protein, called by TCRdb with MiXCR from the PCR reads. The sample comprises around 960,000 distinct CDR3 sequences, around 30% of which are singletons, and more than 25% rests with the top ten. The source material was PBMCs, mostly from graft donor cells, sampled 360 days after TCRalphabeta/CD19-depleted stem cell transplant. The receptors were sampled from a boy under three years old who had a stem cell transplant for SCID, so the T cells may come from the graft donor.

The chain has TRBV20-1 and TRBJ2-2; D tentatively fits TRBD1 or TRBD2 (6 bases each). Germline V gene lookup returns CDR1 DFQATT and CDR2 SNEGSKA (reference sequence). V lost 3 bases and J 7 bases, leaving 15 bases between the germline ends. This CDR3 contains 14 residues. CDR3: CSASRRGAVGELFF. CDR3 DNA: TGCAGTGCTAGTCGGAGGGGGGCCGTCGGGGAGCTGTTTTTT.

The chain has TRBV6-5 and TRBJ1-1; the D gene is possibly TRBD1 (5 bases). Germline V lookup: CDR1 MNHEY, CDR2 SVGAGI. V was cut by 3 bases and J by 2 bases, with 13 bases left in between. The CDR3 spans 15 residues. The CDR3 is CASSYHRGINTEAFF. The CDR3 coding sequence is TGTGCCAGCAGTTATCATCGGGGGATAAACACTGAAGCTTTCTTT.

This clonotype was found a few times. The chain has TRBV7-9 and TRBJ2-1; 8 bases line up with TRBD2. This CDR3 comprises 16 residues. With 0 bases clipped from V and 5 bases from J, the junction kept 6 bases outside the gene matches. Germline V gives CDR1 SEHNR, CDR2 FQNEAQ (reference sequence). The CDR3 DNA follows: TGTGCCAGCAGCTTAGCGACGGGGGGGCCCAACAATGAGCAGTTCTTC. This sequence encodes CASSLATGGPNNEQFF.

This clonotype came up a few times. The chain joins TRBV6-1 to TRBJ1-5; 8 bases align to TRBD1. Germline CDR1 reads MNHNS; CDR2 reads SASEGT. The CDR3 has 15 residues. The V segment lost 6 bases and the J segment 2 bases; nucleotides outside the gene matches: 6. CDR3 nucleotide sequence: TGTGCCAGCAGGCGGACAGGGAAGGGCAATCAGCCCCAGCATTTT. This encodes CASRRTGKGNQPQHF.

The chain has TRBV20-1 and TRBJ2-2; 8 bases agree with TRBD2. Germline-derived CDR1 and CDR2 are DFQATT and SNEGSKA (reference sequence). V was clipped by 4 bases and J by 6 bases; unmatched bases: 7. This CDR3 has 14 residues. The CDR3 sequence: CSATSGGLAGELFF. The CDR3 region has the DNA TGCAGTGCTACCAGCGGGGGACTAGCCGGGGAGCTGTTTTTT.

The chain employs TRBV3-1 and TRBJ2-7, with D uncertain. CDR3 size: 15 residues. Germline values: CDR1 LGHDT, CDR2 YNNKEL (reference sequence). The V and J ends lost 2 bases and 2 bases respectively, with 13 bases between them. As DNA, the CDR3 is TGTGCCAGCAGCCAACGGCCGGGTCCTGCCTACGAGCAGTACTTC. Its translation: CASSQRPGPAYEQYF.

This clonotype was recorded a few times. This chain connects TRBV12-3 or TRBV12-4 to TRBJ1-2; the D is unclear. CDR3 length: 16 residues. Trimming pared 0 bases from V and 7 bases from J, leaving 18 bases between. DNA of the CDR3: TGTGCCAGCAGTTTAGCCCGTCAAAGTTGGGCGGGTGGCTACACCTTC. It specifies CASSLARQSWAGGYTF.

The chain is built from TRBV12-3 or TRBV12-4 and TRBJ1-2; possible D gene TRBD1, 5 bases. The CDR3 is 16 amino acids. V gave up 0 bases and J gave up 0 bases, with 11 bases separating them. The CDR3: CASSLALTGTNYGYTF. The CDR3 coding sequence is TGTGCCAGCAGTTTAGCGCTCACAGGAACTAACTATGGCTACACCTTC.

This rearrangement joins TRBV10-3 to TRBJ1-2; no clear D gene. CDR1 and CDR2 (germline): ENHRY, SYGVKD. The CDR3 contains 13 residues. V lost 0 bases to trimming and J lost 4 bases, with 6 bases between them. The CDR3 DNA is TGTGCCATCAGTGAGTCGGCACTCTATGGCTACACCTTC. Protein product: CAISESALYGYTF.

V is TRBV5-1 and J is TRBJ2-3; D unresolved. The germline V gene encodes CDR1 SGHRS and CDR2 YFSETQ. Trimming shortened V by 0 bases and J by 3 bases, and 11 bases separated the two germline ends. The CDR3 length is 15 residues. CDR3 sequence: CASSLVVGLTDTQYF. The CDR3 DNA sequence: TGCGCCAGCAGCTTGGTGGTAGGGCTGACAGATACGCAGTATTTT.

Only a few counts were recorded for this clonotype. The genes are TRBV12-3 or TRBV12-4 and TRBJ2-7, with TRBD1 matching over 11 bases. The CDR3 sequence is 16 residues long. V lost 5 bases to trimming and J lost 5 bases; unmatched junction nucleotides: 11. CDR3 in DNA: TGTGCCAGCAGTGCGGACAGGGGGCCTAATACCGACGAGCAGTACTTC. Its translation: CASSADRGPNTDEQYF.

There are a few counts of this clonotype. The V call is TRBV5-1, the J call TRBJ2-1; D is undetermined. This CDR3 has 13 amino acids. CDR1 is SGHRS, CDR2 YFSETQ, per germline. Between the trimmed V and J ends, which lost 4 bases and 9 bases, there was a span of 14 bases. The CDR3 DNA follows: TGCGCCAGCAGCCCGGGCCACGTAGGTGAGCAGTTCTTC. Protein sequence: CASSPGHVGEQFF.

This clonotype was seen only a few times. This sequence joins TRBV12-3 or TRBV12-4 and TRBJ2-7, with TRBD1 as a possible D gene (9 bases). CDR3 length: 15 amino acids. The germline V and J ends were trimmed by 5 bases and 5 bases, with 19 bases remaining between them. The DNA of the CDR3 is TGTGCCAGCAGTCCGGGGGGGGACAGGGTGAACGAGCAGTACTTC. This gives the protein CASSPGGDRVNEQYF.

Only a few counts were recorded for this clonotype. The chain has TRBV27 and TRBJ2-2, with TRBD1 as a possible D gene (7 bases). The V end lost 3 bases, the J end lost 5 bases, and 22 bases lay between the germline ends. This CDR3 region has 18 residues. Germline V gives CDR1 MNHEY, CDR2 SMNVEV (reference sequence). Here the CDR3 reads CASSFGYRGEGLTGELFF. The CDR3 DNA reads TGTGCCAGCAGTTTTGGCTACAGGGGCGAAGGACTAACCGGGGAGCTGTTTTTT.

The J gene is TRBJ1-1, the V gene TRBV7-2; TRBD1 might be the D (5 bases). This CDR3 is 13 amino acids long. Germline CDR1 and CDR2: SGHTA and FQGNSA. The V gene lost 4 bases and the J gene lost 8 bases, with 14 bases spanning the gap. CDR3 amino acids: CASSSSGGAEAFF. The CDR3 region has the DNA TGTGCCAGCAGCTCGTCGGGAGGGGCCGAAGCTTTCTTT. The complete variable domain, with remaining parts taken from reference TRBV7-2 and TRBJ1-1, reads GAGVSQSPSNKVTEKGKDVELRCDPISGHTALYWYRQSLGQGLEFLIYFQGNSAPDKSGLPSDRFSAERTGGSVSTLTIQRTQQEDSAVYLCASSSSGGAEAFFGQGTRLTVV.

The chain is built from TRBV20-1 and TRBJ2-5; 7 nucleotides line up with TRBD1. V trimming: 6 bases; J trimming: 0 bases; junction bases outside the gene matches: 10. Germline lookup yields CDR1 DFQATT and CDR2 SNEGSKA (reference sequence). The CDR3 sequence is 15 residues long. The CDR3 DNA reads TGCAGTGCGAAAGAGACAGGGACGTACCAAGAGACCCAGTACTTC. Translating it yields CSAKETGTYQETQYF.

This clonotype appeared a few times. This chain joins TRBV12-3 or TRBV12-4 and TRBJ2-5; D might be TRBD2 (5 bases). The CDR3 loop spans 15 amino acids. Trimming removed 1 base at V and 5 bases at J, with 14 bases between. In DNA, the CDR3 is TGTGCCAGCAGTTTAGGGACTGTCCCCAGTGAGACCCAGTACTTC. As protein: CASSLGTVPSETQYF.

Only one count was recorded for this clonotype. The chain uses TRBV20-1 and TRBJ2-2, with unresolved D. The V end lost 1 base, the J end lost 4 bases, and 7 bases lay between the germline ends. The germline V gene has CDR1 DFQATT and CDR2 SNEGSKA (reference sequence). This CDR3 region has 13 residues. The CDR3 loop is CSARVAVTGELFF. The CDR3 DNA reads TGCAGTGCTAGAGTTGCAGTCACCGGGGAGCTGTTTTTT.

This clonotype showed up just a few times. CDR3 DNA: TGTGCCAGCAGTGATAGGGGCAGGGGGGTCATGAACACTGAAGCTTTCTTT. Protein product: CASSDRGRGVMNTEAFF. The V call is TRBV6-1, the J call TRBJ1-1, with TRBD1 matching over 7 bases. V was pared by 3 bases and J by 0 bases, with 10 bases of the junction left unmatched. Looked up from germline, CDR1 is MNHNS and CDR2 is SASEGT. The CDR3 runs 17 residues.

This clonotype was seen a single time. This chain joins TRBV28 and TRBJ2-3; D gene uncertain. Per germline, CDR1 MDHEN and CDR2 SYDVKM. Trimming shortened V by 7 bases and J by 3 bases, and 11 bases separated the two germline ends. The CDR3 length is 13 residues. The CDR3 protein is CASTYVRTDTQYF. The DNA for the CDR3 is TGTGCCAGCACCTATGTTCGAACAGATACGCAGTATTTT.

This clonotype came up many times. The chain employs TRBV12-3 or TRBV12-4 and TRBJ2-3; 9 bases align to TRBD2. The CDR3 runs 16 residues. The V and J ends lost 3 bases and 1 base, in that order; junction bases with no gene match: 5. For the CDR3, the DNA is TGTGCCAGCAGTTTGTCTGGCGGGGGGGGCACAGATACGCAGTATTTT. It encodes CASSLSGGGGTDTQYF.

This chain connects TRBV20-1 to TRBJ2-3, with 9 bases matching TRBD2. This CDR3 is 14 amino acids long. From germline, CDR1 is DFQATT and CDR2 SNEGSKA (reference sequence). Trimming removed 0 bases from V and 6 bases from J; junction bases left unmatched: 4. In DNA form, the CDR3 reads TGCAGTGCTAGAGATCGGACTAGCGCGGATACGCAGTATTTT. Its protein is CSARDRTSADTQYF.